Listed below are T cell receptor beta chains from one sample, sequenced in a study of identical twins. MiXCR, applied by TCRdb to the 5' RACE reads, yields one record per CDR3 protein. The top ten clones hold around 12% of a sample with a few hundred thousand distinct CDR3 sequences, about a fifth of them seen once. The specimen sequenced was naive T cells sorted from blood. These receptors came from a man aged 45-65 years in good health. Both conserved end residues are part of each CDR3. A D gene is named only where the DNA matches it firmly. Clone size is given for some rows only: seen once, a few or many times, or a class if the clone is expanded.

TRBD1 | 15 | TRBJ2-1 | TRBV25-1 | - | CASSARDRGYNEQFF | TGTGCCAGCAGTGCCCGGGACAGGGGATACAATGAGCAGTTCTTC
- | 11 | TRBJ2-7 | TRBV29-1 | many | CSVEGDYEQYF | TGCAGCGTTGAAGGGGACTACGAGCAGTACTTC
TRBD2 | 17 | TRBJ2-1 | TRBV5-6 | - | CASSFRASGNSYNEQFF | TGTGCCAGCAGCTTTAGGGCTAGCGGGAATTCCTACAATGAGCAGTTCTTC
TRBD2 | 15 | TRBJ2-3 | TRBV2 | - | CASRGTSGYTDTQYF | TGTGCCAGCAGAGGGACTAGCGGATACACAGATACGCAGTATTTT
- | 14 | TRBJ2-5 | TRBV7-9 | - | CASSPVGSQETQYF | TGTGCCAGCAGCCCGGTGGGCTCACAAGAGACCCAGTACTTC
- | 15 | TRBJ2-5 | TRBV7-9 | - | CASSPTGSGGETQYF | TGTGCCAGCAGCCCGACAGGGAGCGGGGGAGAGACCCAGTACTTC
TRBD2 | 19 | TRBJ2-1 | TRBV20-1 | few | CSARGAGLAGLAPYNEQFF | TGCAGTGCTAGGGGGGCGGGACTAGCGGGGCTGGCTCCCTACAATGAGCAGTTCTTC
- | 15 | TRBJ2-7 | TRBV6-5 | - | CASSYDSPVLSVQYF | TGTGCCAGCAGTTATGACAGCCCCGTTCTCTCTGTGCAGTACTTC
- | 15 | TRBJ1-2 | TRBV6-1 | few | CASRPYARGFYGYTF | TGTGCCAGCAGACCGTACGCCAGGGGTTTCTATGGCTACACCTTC
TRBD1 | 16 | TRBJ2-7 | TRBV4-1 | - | CASSQDTGEAYYEQYF | TGCGCCAGCAGCCAGGACACAGGGGAAGCTTACTACGAGCAGTACTTC
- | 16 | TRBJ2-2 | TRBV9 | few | CASSVARTVNTGELFF | TGTGCCAGCAGCGTAGCCCGGACAGTGAACACCGGGGAGCTGTTTTTT
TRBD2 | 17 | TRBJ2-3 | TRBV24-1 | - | CATSDPGTSGSTDTQYF | TGTGCCACCAGTGATCCAGGGACTAGCGGGAGCACAGATACGCAGTATTTT
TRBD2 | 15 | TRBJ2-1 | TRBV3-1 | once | CASSPGLAGGSEQFF | TGTGCCAGCAGCCCTGGACTAGCGGGAGGATCTGAGCAGTTCTTC
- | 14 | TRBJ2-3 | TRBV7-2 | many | CASSLGMGTDTQYF | TGTGCCAGCAGCTTGGGGATGGGGACAGATACGCAGTATTTT
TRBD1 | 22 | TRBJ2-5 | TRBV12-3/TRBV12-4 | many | CASSLEGQGVFSSLSSKETQYF | TGTGCCAGCAGTTTAGAGGGACAGGGGGTCTTTAGTTCCCTTTCGAGCAAAGAGACCCAGTACTTC
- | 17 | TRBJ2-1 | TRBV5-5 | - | CASSLVTGSTSYNEQFF | TGTGCCAGCAGCTTGGTGACAGGATCCACCTCCTACAATGAGCAGTTCTTC
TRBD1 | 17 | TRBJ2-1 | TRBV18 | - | CASSPSLNPTGRNEQFF | TGTGCCAGCTCACCCTCATTAAACCCGACAGGGCGGAATGAGCAGTTCTTC
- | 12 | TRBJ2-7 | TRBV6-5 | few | CATRRGLAEQYF | TGTGCCACCAGGAGGGGCCTTGCCGAGCAGTACTTC
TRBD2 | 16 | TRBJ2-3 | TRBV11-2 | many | CASSLVSGVSTDTQYF | TGTGCCAGCAGCTTAGTCAGCGGGGTGAGCACAGATACGCAGTATTTT
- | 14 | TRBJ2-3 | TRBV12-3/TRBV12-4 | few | CASSLGVLGSTQYF | TGTGCCAGCAGTTTAGGGGTACTAGGTAGTACGCAGTATTTT
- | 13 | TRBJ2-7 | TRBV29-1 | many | CSAPQGVSYEQYF | TGCAGCGCCCCCCAAGGGGTTTCTTACGAGCAGTACTTC
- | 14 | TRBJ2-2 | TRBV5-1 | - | CASSLMSQTGELFF | TGCGCCAGCAGCTTGATGAGTCAAACCGGGGAGCTGTTTTTT
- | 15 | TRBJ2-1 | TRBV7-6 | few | CASSLEEGYGNEQFF | TGTGCCAGCAGCTTAGAGGAGGGGTATGGCAATGAGCAGTTCTTC
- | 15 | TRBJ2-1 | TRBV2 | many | CASSGGRGMYNEQFF | TGTGCCAGCAGTGGAGGCAGGGGAATGTACAATGAGCAGTTCTTC
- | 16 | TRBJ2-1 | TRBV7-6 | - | CASSDKRQVISNEQFF | TGTGCCAGCAGCGATAAGAGACAGGTGATTTCCAATGAGCAGTTCTTC
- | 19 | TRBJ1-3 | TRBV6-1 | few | CASSDFQGKSRSSGNTIYF | TGTGCCAGCAGTGATTTCCAGGGTAAATCCCGTTCTTCTGGAAACACCATATATTTT
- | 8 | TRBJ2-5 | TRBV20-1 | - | CSARIPCF | TGCAGTGCTAGAATCCCGTGTTTC
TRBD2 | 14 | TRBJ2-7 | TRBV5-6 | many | CASSYGTSTYEQYF | TGTGCCAGCAGCTACGGGACTAGTACCTACGAGCAGTACTTC
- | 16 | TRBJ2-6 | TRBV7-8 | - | CASRSQGFSGANVLTF | TGTGCCAGCAGATCCCAGGGGTTCTCTGGGGCCAACGTCCTGACTTTC
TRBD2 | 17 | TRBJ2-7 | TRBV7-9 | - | CASSSGVPGLAEYEQYF | TGTGCCAGCAGCTCGGGGGTTCCGGGACTAGCGGAATACGAGCAGTACTTC
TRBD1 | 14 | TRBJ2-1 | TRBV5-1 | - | CASSPPGQGSEQFF | TGCGCCAGCAGCCCCCCGGGACAGGGGAGTGAGCAGTTCTTC
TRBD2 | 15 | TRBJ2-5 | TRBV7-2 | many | CASSPFREGLETQYF | TGTGCCAGCAGCCCTTTTAGGGAGGGCCTTGAGACCCAGTACTTC
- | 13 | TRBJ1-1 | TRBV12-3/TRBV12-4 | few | CASGGQMNTEAFF | TGTGCCAGCGGCGGACAAATGAACACTGAAGCTTTCTTT
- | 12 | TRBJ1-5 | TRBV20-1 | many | CSASSGDQPQHF | TGCAGTGCTAGTTCAGGGGACCAGCCCCAGCATTTT
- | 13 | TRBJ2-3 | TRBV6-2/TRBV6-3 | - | CASTDIQRDTQYF | TGTGCCAGCACGGACATACAGAGGGATACGCAGTATTTT
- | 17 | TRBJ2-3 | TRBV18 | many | CASSPPLGPYSTDTQYF | TGTGCCAGCTCACCACCGTTGGGACCCTATAGCACAGATACGCAGTATTTT
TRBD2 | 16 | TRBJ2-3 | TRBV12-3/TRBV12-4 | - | CASSYPEREGINTQYF | TGTGCCAGCAGTTACCCCGAGCGGGAGGGCATAAATACGCAGTATTTT
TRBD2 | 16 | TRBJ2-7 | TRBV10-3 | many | CAISQTGTTVSYEQYF | TGTGCCATCAGTCAAACCGGGACTACTGTGAGCTACGAGCAGTACTTC
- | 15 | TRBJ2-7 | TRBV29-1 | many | CSVERVRDKSYEQYF | TGCAGCGTTGAAAGGGTAAGGGATAAGTCCTACGAGCAGTACTTC
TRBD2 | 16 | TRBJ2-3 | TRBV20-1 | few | CSASPGLAGGADTQYF | TGCAGTGCTAGTCCTGGACTAGCGGGAGGCGCAGATACGCAGTATTTT
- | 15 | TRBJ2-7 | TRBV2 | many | CASSILPTETYEQYF | TGTGCCAGCAGTATCCTACCGACAGAGACCTACGAGCAGTACTTC
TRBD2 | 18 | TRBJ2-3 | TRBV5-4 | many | CASSATRGLAGGTDTQYF | TGTGCCAGCAGCGCAACAAGAGGACTAGCGGGGGGCACAGATACGCAGTATTTT
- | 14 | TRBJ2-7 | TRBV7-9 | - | CASSLDGGGYEQYF | TGTGCCAGCAGCTTAGATGGGGGCGGCTACGAGCAGTACTTC